This T cell receptor beta chain is from a study of blood T cell repertoires in COVID-19. The assay was immunoSEQ multiplex PCR, and TCRdb's table has in-frame clones only and misses some. This sample has about 35,000 clones; 80% to 90% occur once, and the top ten carry approximately 3.5%. Germline V lookup: CDR1 LNHDA, CDR2 SQIVND (reference sequence). The CDR3 is 14 residues long. V gave up 7 bases and J gave up 4 bases; unmatched junction bases: 3. The source material was peripheral blood. The clonotype originates from a man between 50 and 59 years old with acute or convalescent COVID-19. V and J are TRBV19 and TRBJ2-1, with TRBD2 matching 11 bases. The CDR3 sequence is CASTTSGSYNEQFF. The DNA of the CDR3 is TGTGCCAGTACCACTAGCGGGAGTTACAATGAGCAGTTCTTC.